Shown below are 30 T cell receptor beta chains from a single sample sequenced in a study of blood T cell repertoires in COVID-19. TCRdb's table, derived via immunoSEQ multiplex PCR, lists solely in-frame clones and lacks some. The sample shows about 170,000 clones, roughly 86% of them seen only once. The sample consisted of peripheral blood. These receptors were taken from an older man with acute or convalescent COVID-19.

The chain couples TRBV6-6 to TRBJ1-5; D is perhaps TRBD1 (5 bases). Trimming stripped 6 bases from V and 4 bases from J, with 16 bases between. The CDR3 has 15 amino acids. Germline CDR1 is MNHNY and CDR2 is SVGAGI (reference sequence). The CDR3: CASRPRGELNQPQHF. The CDR3 coding sequence is TGTGCCAGCAGACCACGGGGGGAGCTTAATCAGCCCCAGCATTTT.

The chain links TRBV7-9 to TRBJ2-1; weak D call: TRBD2 (5 bases). Germline CDR1 SEHNR, CDR2 FQNEAQ (reference sequence). V gave up 1 base and J gave up 7 bases, with 5 bases separating them. This CDR3 has 12 amino acids. The chain's CDR3 is CASSLGENEQFF. CDR3 DNA: TGTGCCAGCAGCTTAGGGGAGAATGAGCAGTTCTTC.

This clone is a singleton in its sample. The chain links TRBV9 to TRBJ1-4; the match to TRBD1 covers 10 bases. CDR1 is SGDLS and CDR2 is YYNGEE in the germline V gene. This CDR3 has 15 amino acids. V lost 4 bases, J lost 6 bases, and 6 bases stayed unmatched. The CDR3 region is CASSMGQGMYEKLFF. The CDR3, as DNA: TGTGCCAGCAGCATGGGACAGGGGATGTATGAAAAACTGTTTTTT.

This clone was counted only a few times. The chain joins TRBV28 to TRBJ1-2; 10 nucleotides line up with TRBD1. Trimming took 7 bases from V and 7 from J; bases not matched to a gene: 12. Per the germline V gene, CDR1 is MDHEN and CDR2 is SYDVKM. This CDR3 has 15 residues. As DNA, the CDR3 is TGTGCCAGCACTCATATCCGACAGGGGGCCGGTGGCTACACCTTC. This translates into CASTHIRQGAGGYTF.

The DNA for the CDR3 is TGTGCCAGCAGCTTTGATTGGGGGGTCCGCACCGGGGAGCTGTTTTTT. This sequence encodes CASSFDWGVRTGELFF. The genes are TRBV7-9 and TRBJ2-2; D may be TRBD2 (6 bases). V gave up 3 bases and J gave up 4 bases, with 15 bases separating them. The length of the CDR3 is 16 residues. Germline values: CDR1 SEHNR, CDR2 FQNEAQ (reference sequence).

V usage is TRBV9 and J usage is TRBJ1-6, with 8 bases identical to TRBD1. The CDR3 extends over 16 amino acids. Unmatched junction bases numbered 10, after V lost 1 base and J lost 10 bases. CDR1 and CDR2 from the germline V gene are SGDLS and YYNGEE. The CDR3 sequence is CASSVQGQGLRSPLHF. CDR3 nucleotides: TGTGCCAGCAGCGTACAAGGACAGGGTTTGAGGTCACCCCTCCACTTT.

This clone was observed a single time. The genes are TRBV18 and TRBJ1-1; 7 bases match TRBD1. Germline V CDR1 and CDR2: KGHSH, LQKENI. Unmatched junction bases numbered 4, after V lost 2 bases and J lost 1 base. The length of the CDR3 is 15 residues. The CDR3 loop is CASSPDRTGNTEAFF. DNA for the CDR3: TGTGCCAGCTCACCAGATCGGACAGGGAACACTGAAGCTTTCTTT.

V usage is TRBV27 and J usage is TRBJ2-2, with 11 bases that match TRBD2. The CDR3 runs to 17 residues. The J segment lost 0 bases and the V segment lost 5 bases, leaving 5 bases of the junction unmatched. Looked up from germline, CDR1 is MNHEY and CDR2 is SMNVEV (reference sequence). Here the CDR3 reads CASSPEGLAANTGELFF. The CDR3 DNA is TGTGCCAGCAGTCCCGAGGGACTAGCGGCGAACACCGGGGAGCTGTTTTTT.

This clone was seen only once. The chain combines TRBV7-3 with TRBJ1-4; TRBD1 agrees at 8 bases. CDR1 is SGHTA, CDR2 FQGTGA, per germline. The CDR3 is 13 residues long. V gave up 5 bases and J gave up 8 bases; unmatched junction bases: 4. CDR3 sequence reads: CASSRGQGEKLFF. CDR3 DNA: TGTGCCAGCAGCCGAGGACAGGGAGAAAAACTGTTTTTT.

This clone was detected a few times. This chain links TRBV6-1 with TRBJ1-1; a possible D gene is TRBD1 (6 bases). The CDR3 is made up of 14 amino acids. The V gene's germline CDR1 is MNHNS and CDR2 SASEGT. Trimming removed 3 bases from V and 0 bases from J, with 8 bases in between. CDR3 nucleotide sequence: TGTGCCAGCAGTGACAGGGGCTTGAACACTGAAGCTTTCTTT. This sequence encodes CASSDRGLNTEAFF.

The CDR3 sequence: CAISGTGFNTGELFF. DNA of the CDR3: TGTGCCATCAGCGGGACAGGGTTTAACACCGGGGAGCTGTTTTTT. The chain couples TRBV10-3 to TRBJ2-2, with 9 bases fitting TRBD1. Germline assignment: CDR1 ENHRY and CDR2 SYGVKD. The CDR3 loop spans 15 amino acids. J was trimmed by 2 bases and V by 6 bases; bases with no gene match: 4.

This chain links TRBV5-6 with TRBJ2-7; D call uncertain. V lost 2 bases and J 3 bases, leaving 3 bases between the germline ends. This CDR3 comprises 11 residues. Germline CDR1 reads SGHDT; CDR2 reads YYEEEE. The CDR3 DNA is TGTGCCAGCAGCTTCGGCTACGAGCAGTACTTC. Amino acids: CASSFGYEQYF. Variable domain in full (rest from reference TRBV5-6 and TRBJ2-7): DAGVTQSPTHLIKTRGQQVTLRCSPKSGHDTVSWYQQALGQGPQFIFQYYEEEERQRGNFPDRFSGHQFPNYSSELNVNALLLGDSALYLCASSFGYEQYFGPGTRLTVT.

This clone was detected only once. The chain employs TRBV4-1 and TRBJ2-2, with TRBD2 identical over 7 bases. Germline values: CDR1 MGHRA, CDR2 YSYEKL. There are 13 residues in the CDR3. Trimming took 4 bases from V and 7 from J; bases not matched to a gene: 3. The CDR3 sequence: CASSPGGGGELFF. The CDR3 region has the DNA TGCGCCAGCAGCCCGGGCGGGGGCGGGGAGCTGTTTTTT.

The rearrangement uses TRBV7-2 and TRBJ1-5, with D unclear. The CDR3 is 12 amino acids. The V gene lost 3 bases and the J gene lost 6 bases, with 6 bases spanning the gap. Germline loops: CDR1 SGHTA, CDR2 FQGNSA. This CDR3 is CASSFGGQPQHF. The CDR3 DNA is TGTGCCAGCAGCTTCGGCGGTCAGCCCCAGCATTTT.

This rearrangement joins TRBV19 to TRBJ2-1; 7 bases line up with TRBD1. In germline, CDR1 is LNHDA, CDR2 SQIVND (reference sequence). There are 16 residues in the CDR3. V shed 4 bases and J 8 bases; nucleotides not matched to a gene: 14. The CDR3 spells CASSKQGPMQFDEQFF. Here the CDR3 DNA reads TGTGCCAGTAGTAAACAGGGGCCAATGCAGTTCGATGAGCAGTTCTTC.

This chain uses TRBV5-5 with TRBJ1-4; 7 bases are a match to TRBD1. J lost 0 bases, V lost 1 base, and 9 bases had no gene match. The CDR3 length is 18 residues. The germline gives CDR1 SGHKS, CDR2 YYEKEE (reference sequence). The CDR3 DNA is TGTGCCAGCAGCTTGTTGGGACAGACCCTTGCAACTAATGAAAAACTGTTTTTT. Translation: CASSLLGQTLATNEKLFF.

The chain recombines TRBV11-2 with TRBJ2-7; the D gene is possibly TRBD1 (5 bases). Trimming removed 1 base at V and 0 bases at J, with 10 bases between. The CDR3 runs to 15 residues. Per germline, CDR1 SGHAT and CDR2 FQNNGV. CDR3 amino acids: CASSLVRGLSYEQYF. The DNA for the CDR3 is TGTGCCAGCAGCTTAGTTAGGGGCCTCTCCTACGAGCAGTACTTC.

The V gene is TRBV12-3 or TRBV12-4, the J gene TRBJ2-5, with TRBD1 identical over 8 bases. V was clipped by 2 bases and J by 5 bases; unmatched bases: 1. The CDR3 is 13 residues long. The CDR3 protein is CASSLTGGETQYF. The CDR3 nucleotides read TGTGCCAGCAGTTTAACAGGGGGGGAGACCCAGTACTTC.

In DNA form, the CDR3 reads TGTGCCAGCAGCCAACGGGATAGCGGTGGGCATGGCTACACCTTC. Protein sequence: CASSQRDSGGHGYTF. The V and J genes are TRBV4-2 and TRBJ1-2; the D is unclear. V was pared by 2 bases and J by 6 bases, with 16 bases between. Germline V gene sequence: CDR1 LGHNA, CDR2 YNFKEQ. The CDR3 sequence is 15 residues long.

The chain employs TRBV28 and TRBJ1-4; TRBD1 aligns across 10 bases. Trimming cost V 4 bases and J 8 bases; bases outside gene matches: 7. The length of the CDR3 is 15 residues. CDR1 and CDR2 from the germline V gene are MDHEN and SYDVKM. As DNA, the CDR3 is TGTGCCAGCAGTTCCGACAGGGGGCGCGAAGAAAAACTGTTTTTT. It translates to CASSSDRGREEKLFF.

This clone showed up just once. J is TRBJ2-3 and V is TRBV7-9; 8 bases match TRBD2. V was clipped by 5 bases and J by 2 bases; unmatched bases: 18. There are 19 residues in the CDR3. Germline assignment: CDR1 SEHNR and CDR2 FQNEAQ (reference sequence). CDR3 residues: CASSPEVAGWVGDTDTQYF. The CDR3 DNA is TGTGCCAGCAGCCCCGAGGTAGCGGGATGGGTAGGGGACACAGATACGCAGTATTTT.

The rearrangement joins TRBV7-9 to TRBJ1-3; no clear D. CDR1 and CDR2 (germline): SEHNR, FQNEAQ (reference sequence). The V end lost 6 bases, the J end lost 2 bases, and 11 bases lay between the germline ends. This CDR3 comprises 14 residues. DNA of the CDR3: TGTGCCAGCAGAAGCACAGTACCTGGAAACACCATATATTTT. Its protein product is CASRSTVPGNTIYF.

This chain connects TRBV6-5 to TRBJ1-3; D call uncertain. The V end lost 5 bases, the J end lost 4 bases, and 12 bases lay between the germline ends. This CDR3 has 14 residues. Germline CDR1 reads MNHEY; CDR2 reads SVGAGI. The CDR3 reads CASSRRHSGNTIYF. CDR3 DNA sequence: TGTGCCAGCAGTCGTCGACACTCCGGAAACACCATATATTTT.

A few counts support this clone. The genes are TRBV5-1 and TRBJ2-3; 10 bases agree with TRBD1. The CDR3 contains 15 residues. The germline CDR1 and CDR2 sequences are SGHRS and YFSETQ. Trimming cost V 4 bases and J 9 bases; bases outside gene matches: 11. The DNA of the CDR3 is TGCGCCAGCAGCCCGGGACAGGGGCCGAGAGGGACGCAGTATTTT. Amino acid sequence: CASSPGQGPRGTQYF.

The V gene is TRBV18, the J gene TRBJ1-2; 8 bases are shared with TRBD1. Germline CDR1 and CDR2: KGHSH and LQKENI. Germline trimming cut 4 bases from V and 4 bases from J; bases unmatched to any gene: 8. The CDR3 spans 15 residues. The CDR3 is CASSLGQGGSYGYTF. In nucleotides, the CDR3 is TGTGCCAGCTCACTCGGACAGGGCGGCAGCTATGGCTACACCTTC.

This chain uses TRBV4-1 with TRBJ2-1, with TRBD2 matching 9 bases. The germline V gene has CDR1 MGHRA and CDR2 YSYEKL. Losses at the gene ends were 4 bases for V and 3 bases for J; bases not matched to a gene: 7. This CDR3 contains 16 residues. Here the CDR3 DNA reads TGCGCCAGCAGCCCCGGGACTAGCCTTCTCTACAATGAGCAGTTCTTC. Amino acids: CASSPGTSLLYNEQFF.

This chain joins TRBV30 and TRBJ2-1; maybe TRBD2 (6 bases). V was clipped by 5 bases and J by 1 base, with 18 bases between them. The germline V gene encodes CDR1 GTSNPN and CDR2 SVGIG (reference sequence). This CDR3 comprises 16 residues. CDR3 in amino acids: CAWDGGAGVSYNEQFF. The CDR3 DNA reads TGTGCCTGGGACGGAGGGGCCGGGGTGTCCTACAATGAGCAGTTCTTC.

The sample holds a few counts of this clone. The rearrangement uses TRBV7-2 and TRBJ1-1; D might be TRBD1 (5 bases). Germline V gene sequence: CDR1 SGHTA, CDR2 FQGNSA. The germline V and J ends were trimmed by 4 bases and 4 bases, with 10 bases remaining between them. The CDR3 covers 13 residues. The CDR3 sequence: CASSSLTATEAFF. The CDR3 DNA is TGTGCCAGCAGCTCTTTGACAGCCACTGAAGCTTTCTTT.

V and J are TRBV7-6 and TRBJ2-2, with D tentatively TRBD2 (7 bases). The CDR3 length is 15 residues. Germline V CDR1 and CDR2: SGHVS, FNYEAQ. Trimming removed 2 bases from V and 6 bases from J, with 13 bases in between. CDR3 in DNA: TGTGCCAGCAGCTTATGGAGGGAGGGGGCCGGGGAGCTGTTTTTT. Translated: CASSLWREGAGELFF.

The gene calls are TRBV7-9 and TRBJ2-1; 7 bases agree with TRBD2. Per germline, CDR1 SEHNR and CDR2 FQNEAQ (reference sequence). There are 16 residues in the CDR3. Trimming cost V 2 bases and J 0 bases; bases outside gene matches: 4. CDR3 amino acids: CASSLFGGSSYNEQFF. The CDR3 DNA sequence: TGTGCCAGCAGCTTATTTGGCGGGAGCTCCTACAATGAGCAGTTCTTC.